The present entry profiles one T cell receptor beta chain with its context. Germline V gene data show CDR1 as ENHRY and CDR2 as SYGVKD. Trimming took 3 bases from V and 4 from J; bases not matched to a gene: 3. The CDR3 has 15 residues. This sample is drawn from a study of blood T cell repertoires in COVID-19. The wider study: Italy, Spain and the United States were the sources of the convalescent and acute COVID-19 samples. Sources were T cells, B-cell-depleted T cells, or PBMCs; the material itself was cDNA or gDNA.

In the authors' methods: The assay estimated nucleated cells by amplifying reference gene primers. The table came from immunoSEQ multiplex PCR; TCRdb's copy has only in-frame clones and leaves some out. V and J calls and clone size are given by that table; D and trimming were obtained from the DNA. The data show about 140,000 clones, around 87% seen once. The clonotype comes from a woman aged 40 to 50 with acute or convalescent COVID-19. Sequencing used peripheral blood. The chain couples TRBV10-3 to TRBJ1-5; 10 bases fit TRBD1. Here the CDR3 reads CAISDPGQGNQPQHF. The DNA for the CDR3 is TGTGCCATCAGTGATCCGGGACAGGGGAATCAGCCCCAGCATTTT.